Following are 11 T cell receptor beta chains from one sample sequenced in a study of blood T cell repertoires in COVID-19. The protocol was immunoSEQ multiplex PCR, while the TCRdb copy is restricted to in-frame clones and leaves out a portion. The sample contains roughly 180,000 clones, about four fifths of which appear only once. The sample consisted of PBMCs or T cells enriched from blood (not recorded which). These receptors were collected from a woman aged 45 to 65 in a cohort exposed to, infected with or recovered from COVID-19 (not recorded which).

Only one count was recorded for this clone. The J gene is TRBJ2-3, the V gene TRBV9; possibly TRBD2 for D (6 bases). Between the trimmed V and J ends, which lost 4 bases and 6 bases, there was a span of 21 bases. In germline, CDR1 is SGDLS, CDR2 YYNGEE. The CDR3 covers 16 residues. CDR3 in DNA: TGTGCCAGCAGCTGGGGCTTCGGCGGCGCGGGGGATACGCAGTATTTT. Its translation is CASSWGFGGAGDTQYF.

The chain employs TRBV21-1 and TRBJ2-1; the table's D call of TRBD2 was not tested on the DNA. TRBV21-1 is noted as a pseudogene. The CDR3 runs 18 residues. CDR3 region: CASSNSGGGLSSYNEQFF. CDR3 nucleotide sequence: TGTGCCAGCAGCAACAGTGGGGGGGGGCTCAGCTCCTACAATGAGCAGTTCTTC.

The rearrangement uses TRBV5-4 and TRBJ1-2; 11 nucleotides align to TRBD1. Germline V lookup: CDR1 SGHNT, CDR2 YYREEE (reference sequence). J lost 3 bases, V lost 0 bases, and 4 bases had no gene match. This CDR3 has 16 amino acids. CDR3 DNA sequence: TGTGCCAGCAGCTTGGGCGGGACAGGGGGTTACTATGGCTACACCTTC. Its translation is CASSLGGTGGYYGYTF.

This clone has only one observation. The rearrangement joins TRBV27 to TRBJ2-2; 7 bases agree with TRBD1. V lost 7 bases and J lost 5; bases outside the gene matches: 7. Germline lookup yields CDR1 MNHEY and CDR2 SMNVEV (reference sequence). The CDR3 runs to 14 residues. For the CDR3, the DNA is TGTGCCAGCACCTGGACAGGCAAGACCGGGGAGCTGTTTTTT. Amino acids: CASTWTGKTGELFF.

V gene TRBV28 combines with J gene TRBJ2-5, with 13 nucleotides matching TRBD2. CDR3 length: 14 residues. The J segment lost 6 bases and the V segment lost 8 bases, leaving 6 bases of the junction unmatched. Per the germline V gene, CDR1 is MDHEN and CDR2 is SYDVKM. The CDR3 spells CASGTSGIGQTQYF. DNA for the CDR3: TGTGCCAGCGGGACTAGCGGGATCGGGCAGACCCAGTACTTC. The variable domain in full, completed from reference TRBV28 and TRBJ2-5, reads DVKVTQSSRYLVKRTGEKVFLECVQDMDHENMFWYRQDPGLGLRLIYFSYDVKMKEKGDIPEGYSVSREKKERFSLILESASTNQTSMYLCASGTSGIGQTQYFGPGTRLLVL.

This clone was seen a single time. V and J are TRBV10-3 and TRBJ2-3; 11 positions agree with TRBD2. CDR3 length: 17 residues. V shed 8 bases and J 6 bases; nucleotides not matched to a gene: 16. Germline lookup yields CDR1 ENHRY and CDR2 SYGVKD. Here the CDR3 reads CAIGRETSGVIGDTQYF. CDR3 DNA: TGTGCCATCGGGAGAGAGACTAGCGGGGTTATAGGGGATACGCAGTATTTT.

The V call is TRBV6-5, the J call TRBJ1-3; D is unresolved. Trimming took off 6 bases at V and 3 bases at J, with 6 bases between the two ends. The CDR3 runs 12 residues. Germline CDR1 is MNHEY and CDR2 is SVGAGI. The CDR3: CASSPYGNTIYF. In DNA, the CDR3 is TGTGCCAGCAGCCCGTATGGAAACACCATATATTTT.

The chain joins TRBV7-2 to TRBJ2-2, with TRBD1 matching 8 bases. Germline-derived CDR1 and CDR2 are SGHTA and FQGNSA. The CDR3 runs 15 residues. The trim removed 4 bases at V and 4 bases at J, leaving 5 bases unmatched. CDR3 sequence (DNA): TGTGCCAGCAGCTCCCTAACAGGGGGCACCGGGGAGCTGTTTTTT. This encodes CASSSLTGGTGELFF.

The chain combines TRBV9 with TRBJ1-2; D is possibly TRBD1 (6 bases). V was cut by 4 bases and J by 2 bases, with 12 bases left in between. Germline V gene lookup returns CDR1 SGDLS and CDR2 YYNGEE. The CDR3 totals 14 residues. The CDR3 DNA sequence: TGTGCCAGCAGCAGAGACAGGTTCAACTATGGCTACACCTTC. It codes for CASSRDRFNYGYTF.

This clone was counted once. V is TRBV7-2 and J is TRBJ1-4; TRBD1 agrees at 8 bases. CDR1 and CDR2 (germline): SGHTA, FQGNSA. This CDR3 comprises 17 residues. V gave up 5 bases and J gave up 2 bases; unmatched junction bases: 10. For the CDR3, the DNA is TGTGCCAGCAGCAGGACAGGGCCGACCGGTACTAATGAAAAACTGTTTTTT. Amino acids: CASSRTGPTGTNEKLFF.

The J gene is TRBJ2-3, the V gene TRBV6-2 or TRBV6-3; 8 positions match TRBD2. After removal of 2 bases from V and 3 bases from J, the junction contained 10 bases not matched to a gene. Germline V gene lookup returns CDR1 MNHEY and CDR2 SVGEGT. The CDR3 contains 17 residues. In nucleotides, the CDR3 is TGTGCCAGCAGTTACACACAAGCGGGAGTACCGACAGATACGCAGTATTTT. Its protein is CASSYTQAGVPTDTQYF.